This is a list of T cell receptor beta chains from one sample in a study of shared clonotypes between healthy human individuals. Method: immunoSEQ multiplex PCR; TCRdb's copy keeps in-frame clones and lacks some. Of some 2.3 million clones in the sample, 85% to 95% are singletons; the top ten hold roughly 0.36%. The source material was naive CD4+ T cells from PBMCs. The receptors originated from a young man in good health. Some clones in this sample may be carry-over from other donors' samples. CDR3s include the opening cysteine and the closing phenylalanine or tryptophan. A D gene is named only where the DNA matches it firmly. The size of a clone is reported for some rows only, either as once, few or many, or as a class for expanded clones.

V gene	clone size	J gene	D gene	CDR3 protein	CDR3 DNA
TRBV7-9	.	TRBJ2-7	TRBD2	CASSLGVGRDGEQYF	TGTGCCAGCAGCTTAGGGGTAGGGAGGGATGGCGAGCAGTACTTC
TRBV7-9	.	TRBJ1-3	.	CASSPREYLSGNTIYF	TGTGCCAGCAGCCCTCGTGAATACCTTTCTGGAAACACCATATATTTT
TRBV19	.	TRBJ2-7	TRBD1	CASSIGQGCVEQYF	TGTGCCAGTAGTATTGGACAGGGGTGTGTCGAGCAGTACTTC
TRBV6-1	few	TRBJ1-1	TRBD1	CASIQDRDTEAFF	TGTGCCAGCATTCAAGACAGGGACACTGAAGCTTTCTTT
TRBV5-5	once	TRBJ1-1	TRBD1	CASRTGTGGRNTEAFF	TGTGCCAGCAGAACCGGGACAGGGGGCCGGAACACTGAAGCTTTCTTT
TRBV7-9	.	TRBJ2-7	.	CASSISYEQYF	TGTGCCAGCAGCATCTCCTACGAGCAGTACTTC
TRBV11-2	.	TRBJ1-1	TRBD1	CASSTQRQGVAFF	TGTGCCAGCAGCACCCAACGACAGGGGGTAGCTTTCTTT
TRBV18	.	TRBJ2-1	TRBD2	CASSPVLADLYNEQFF	TGTGCCAGCTCACCCGTACTAGCGGATCTATACAATGAGCAGTTCTTC
TRBV4-3	few	TRBJ1-5	.	CASSPVSGDPQHF	TGCGCCAGCAGCCCCGTTTCCGGGGACCCCCAGCATTTT
TRBV9	once	TRBJ2-7	TRBD2	CASSVGGTSGFYEQYF	TGTGCCAGCAGCGTAGGGGGGACTAGCGGGTTCTACGAGCAGTACTTC
TRBV29-1	few	TRBJ2-1	TRBD2	CSVLDRTSGNEQFF	TGCAGCGTTCTCGACCGGACTAGCGGCAATGAGCAGTTCTTC
TRBV21-1	.	TRBJ2-7	.	CASSKDRFLQGDTEFLDEQYF	TGTGCCAGCAGCAAAGACAGGTTTCTACAAGGTGATACAGAATTTCTAGACGAGCAGTACTTC
TRBV6-4	once	TRBJ2-1	TRBD2	CASSVLAASYNEQFF	TGTGCCAGCAGCGTACTAGCGGCTTCCTACAATGAGCAGTTCTTC
TRBV6-1	.	TRBJ2-3	.	CASKGQPSTDTQYF	TGTGCCAGCAAGGGGCAGCCTAGCACAGATACGCAGTATTTT
TRBV7-2	.	TRBJ1-2	.	CASSLVGGAGGYTF	TGTGCCAGCAGCCTCGTCGGGGGGGCGGGTGGCTACACCTTC
TRBV6-5	.	TRBJ2-2	TRBD1	CASRRDRGYTGELFF	TGTGCCAGCAGACGAGACAGGGGCTACACCGGGGAGCTGTTTTTT
TRBV6-6	.	TRBJ2-3	TRBD2	CASSDLADRTDTQYF	TGTGCCAGCAGTGATCTAGCGGATCGCACAGATACGCAGTATTTT
TRBV5-1	once	TRBJ2-3	TRBD1	CASSAQGQGDTQYF	TGCGCCAGCAGCGCCCAGGGACAGGGAGATACGCAGTATTTT
TRBV7-2	.	TRBJ2-3	.	CASSLGTLTDTQYF	TGTGCCAGCAGCTTAGGCACCCTCACAGATACGCAGTATTTT
TRBV9	.	TRBJ2-3	.	CASSRLGGSTDTQYF	TGTGCCAGCTCCAGGCTGGGCGGGAGCACAGATACGCAGTATTTT
TRBV28	.	TRBJ1-4	.	CASSRSGDREKLFF	TGTGCCAGCAGCCGTTCAGGGGACCGGGAAAAACTGTTTTTT
TRBV5-4	.	TRBJ1-1	.	CASSLGHLNTEAFF	TGTGCCAGCAGCTTGGGACACCTGAACACTGAAGCTTTCTTT
TRBV7-2	.	TRBJ2-5	.	CASSLDGSGRETQYF	TGTGCCAGCAGCTTAGACGGTAGCGGTAGGGAGACCCAGTACTTC
TRBV6-6	once	TRBJ2-7	.	CASSRGVPSYEQYF	TGTGCCAGCAGTCGCGGAGTACCCTCCTACGAGCAGTACTTC
TRBV19	.	TRBJ2-1	.	CASSNGLTYNEQFF	TGTGCCAGTAGTAATGGACTAACTTACAATGAGCAGTTCTTC
TRBV30	few	TRBJ1-5	TRBD1	CAWRNRQGNQPQHF	TGTGCCTGGAGGAACAGACAGGGGAATCAGCCCCAGCATTTT
TRBV7-8	.	TRBJ2-7	.	CASSLGGKYEQYF	TGTGCCAGCAGCTTGGGTGGAAAGTACGAGCAGTACTTC
TRBV18	.	TRBJ2-5	TRBD1	CASSKGQGAEETQYF	TGTGCCAGCTCGAAGGGACAGGGGGCGGAAGAGACCCAGTACTTC
TRBV28	.	TRBJ2-7	.	CASSLYGSSYEQYF	TGTGCCAGCAGTTTGTACGGATCGTCCTACGAGCAGTACTTC
TRBV5-1	.	TRBJ1-2	TRBD1	CASSPDRNYGYTF	TGCGCCAGCAGTCCGGACAGGAACTATGGCTACACCTTC
TRBV28	once	TRBJ2-3	.	CASSYRLSLSRTDTQYF	TGTGCCAGCAGTTACCGCCTCAGTTTAAGTCGCACAGATACGCAGTATTTT
TRBV9	.	TRBJ2-1	.	CASSRDWNEQFF	TGTGCCAGCAGCAGAGACTGGAATGAGCAGTTCTTC
TRBV7-9	.	TRBJ1-1	.	CASSLHSNTEAFF	TGTGCCAGCAGCCTGCATTCGAACACTGAAGCTTTCTTT
TRBV5-8	.	TRBJ2-6	.	CASSWGSGSGANVLTF	TGTGCCAGCAGCTGGGGGTCGGGCTCTGGGGCCAACGTCCTGACTTTC
TRBV11-2	.	TRBJ1-6	.	CASSLSHNSPLHF	TGTGCCAGCAGCTTGAGTCATAATTCACCCCTCCACTTT
TRBV28	.	TRBJ1-3	.	CASSLATGVGNTIYF	TGTGCCAGCAGCCTAGCGACAGGCGTTGGAAACACCATATATTTT
TRBV7-9	.	TRBJ1-3	.	CASSRGAGGNTIYF	TGTGCCAGCAGCCGAGGGGCAGGCGGAAACACCATATATTTT
TRBV19	.	TRBJ1-4	TRBD1	CASTSGGTANEKLFF	TGTGCCAGTACCTCAGGGGGAACGGCTAATGAAAAACTGTTTTTT
TRBV7-3	.	TRBJ2-5	.	CASSLGPEETQYF	TGTGCCAGCAGCTTGGGACCGGAAGAGACCCAGTACTTC
TRBV7-2	.	TRBJ2-3	.	CASSFWRSLADTQYF	TGTGCCAGCAGCTTTTGGCGGAGTTTGGCAGATACGCAGTATTTT
TRBV27	.	TRBJ2-7	.	CASSLSIDRFYEQYF	TGTGCCAGCAGTTTATCGATCGACAGGTTCTACGAGCAGTACTTC
TRBV27	.	TRBJ2-7	TRBD1	CASSRGQVLIGEQYF	TGTGCCAGCAGTCGGGGACAGGTATTGATTGGCGAGCAGTACTTC